One and the same sample provided the 28 T cell receptor beta chains below, sequenced in a study of T cells in pancreatic ductal adenocarcinoma. The selected patients with pancreatic ductal adenocarcinoma had surgery but no neoadjuvant therapy. The data were produced by immunoSEQ multiplex PCR, yet TCRdb's version contains in-frame clones alone and is incomplete. The data hold around 31,000 clones, with approximately 90% observed a single time. Material: PBMCs. Source of these receptors: a human donor with pancreatic ductal adenocarcinoma.

The chain recombines TRBV5-4 with TRBJ2-7, with TRBD1 as a possible D gene (6 bases). V was trimmed by 4 bases and J by 5 bases, leaving 13 bases between them. The CDR3 has 13 amino acids. The germline V gene has CDR1 SGHNT and CDR2 YYREEE (reference sequence). CDR3 region: CASSINRVHEQYF. Here the CDR3 DNA reads TGTGCCAGCAGCATTAACAGGGTCCACGAGCAGTACTTC.

The J gene is TRBJ1-1, the V gene TRBV7-2; TRBD1 might be the D (6 bases). There are 13 residues in the CDR3. CDR1 and CDR2 from the germline V gene are SGHTA and FQGNSA. The V end lost 6 bases, the J end lost 4 bases, and 12 bases lay between the germline ends. The CDR3 spells CASRYTGITEAFF. The CDR3 DNA reads TGTGCCAGCAGATATACAGGGATCACTGAAGCTTTCTTT.

The gene calls are TRBV2 and TRBJ2-7, with D unclear. Trimming removed 6 bases at V and 6 bases at J, with 12 bases between. CDR1 is SNHLY and CDR2 is FYNNEI in the germline V gene. The CDR3 runs to 12 residues. The CDR3 here is CASSPPAVEQYF. The CDR3 nucleotides read TGTGCCAGCAGCCCCCCTGCAGTCGAGCAGTACTTC.

V usage is TRBV23-1 and J usage is TRBJ2-7; unclear D gene. TRBV23-1 is treated as an ORF (open reading frame) with a function not yet certain. The CDR3 is 12 amino acids. V was trimmed by 6 bases and J by 12 bases, leaving 18 bases between them. CDR3 DNA: TGCGCCAGCAGCCGACAAACACGACCAGGGTACTTC. Protein product: CASSRQTRPGYF.

This chain links TRBV7-2 with TRBJ1-1; D is undetermined. V lost 0 bases, J lost 1 base, and 3 bases lay in between. CDR1 is SGHTA and CDR2 is FQGNSA in the germline V gene. This CDR3 comprises 13 residues. As DNA, the CDR3 is TGTGCCAGCAGCTTAGCAGGGAACACTGAAGCTTTCTTT. It translates to CASSLAGNTEAFF.

V gene TRBV14 combines with J gene TRBJ2-7; D is possibly TRBD1 (6 bases). The CDR3 spans 16 residues. The V end was cut by 4 bases, the J end by 2 bases, with 18 bases between. Germline V gene sequence: CDR1 SGHDN, CDR2 FVKESK. CDR3 in amino acids: CASSPLGTGKAYEQYF. The CDR3 coding sequence is TGTGCCAGCAGCCCCCTAGGCACAGGGAAAGCCTACGAGCAGTACTTC.

The chain links TRBV18 to TRBJ2-3; 12 nucleotides align to TRBD2. Per germline, CDR1 KGHSH and CDR2 LQKENI. The CDR3 runs 16 residues. After removal of 5 bases from V and 7 bases from J, the junction contained 10 bases not matched to a gene. The CDR3 spells CASSSRTSGTLNTQYF. The CDR3 DNA reads TGTGCCAGCTCATCCAGGACTAGCGGGACCCTCAATACGCAGTATTTT.

The chain has TRBV20-1 and TRBJ2-5; TRBD2 might be the D (5 bases). The CDR3 is made up of 10 amino acids. Germline assignment: CDR1 DFQATT and CDR2 SNEGSKA (reference sequence). Between the trimmed V and J ends, which lost 4 bases and 5 bases, there was a span of 5 bases. Here the CDR3 DNA reads TGCAGTGCTAAGCGGGAGACCCAGTACTTC. Protein product: CSAKRETQYF.

The chain is built from TRBV27 and TRBJ2-1, with 11 bases aligning to TRBD2. V lost 4 bases to trimming and J lost 4 bases; unmatched junction nucleotides: 9. Germline lookup yields CDR1 MNHEY and CDR2 SMNVEV (reference sequence). The CDR3 is 17 amino acids. The CDR3 region has the DNA TGTGCCAGCAGTTCTCCCCTAGCGGGAGGTACTTACAATGAGCAGTTCTTC. It translates to CASSSPLAGGTYNEQFF.

This clone was observed a single time. The chain has TRBV6-5 and TRBJ2-7, with TRBD1 matching 7 bases. The CDR3 runs to 14 residues. The V and J ends lost 6 bases and 2 bases, in that order; junction bases with no gene match: 7. Germline CDR1 and CDR2: MNHEY and SVGAGI. The CDR3 protein is CASRPRQGPYEQYF. Here the CDR3 DNA reads TGTGCCAGCAGGCCTCGACAGGGACCCTACGAGCAGTACTTC.

This chain links TRBV6-6 with TRBJ2-7; D remains ambiguous. There are 14 residues in the CDR3. Germline V gene lookup returns CDR1 MNHNY and CDR2 SVGAGI (reference sequence). V was pared by 5 bases and J by 1 base, with 12 bases between. CDR3 amino acids: CASSPLATSYEQYF. CDR3 nucleotides: TGTGCCAGCAGTCCCCTGGCCACTTCCTACGAGCAGTACTTC.

The chain couples TRBV6-6 to TRBJ1-1; D is possibly TRBD1 (5 bases). Germline CDR1 is MNHNY and CDR2 is SVGAGI (reference sequence). The CDR3 covers 12 residues. Deletions cut 5 bases from V and 4 bases from J, with 8 bases between. The CDR3 bases are TGTGCCAGCAGTCCGGGGGGCACTGAAGCTTTCTTT. This gives the protein CASSPGGTEAFF.

The J gene is TRBJ2-1, the V gene TRBV7-6; TRBD2 agrees at 13 bases. CDR3 size: 16 residues. The germline gives CDR1 SGHVS, CDR2 FNYEAQ. Trimming at V came to 5 bases and at J to 7 bases, leaving 8 bases not matched to a gene. The CDR3 sequence: CASSKLAGGPGNEQFF. CDR3 nucleotides: TGTGCCAGCAGCAAACTAGCGGGAGGGCCAGGGAATGAGCAGTTCTTC.

This clone has a single count. The V gene is TRBV5-6, the J gene TRBJ1-3, with D perhaps TRBD1 (6 bases). V was cut by 0 bases and J by 8 bases, with 15 bases left in between. CDR1 SGHDT and CDR2 YYEEEE come from the germline V gene. The CDR3 loop spans 15 amino acids. The CDR3 bases are TGTGCCAGCAGCTTGGATGCAGGGGATCGGGACACCATATATTTT. This codes for CASSLDAGDRDTIYF.

This chain uses TRBV21-1 with TRBJ2-5; TRBD2 was called by the table and not checked on the DNA. TRBV21-1 is a known pseudogene. This CDR3 has 17 residues. Here the CDR3 reads CASSKGEAGGRQETQYF. CDR3 nucleotides: TGTGCCAGCAGCAAAGGAGAAGCGGGAGGGCGGCAAGAGACCCAGTACTTC.

The rearrangement uses TRBV14 and TRBJ1-1; no clear D. The CDR3 loop spans 17 amino acids. Per the germline V gene, CDR1 is SGHDN and CDR2 is FVKESK. V lost 1 base and J 1 base, leaving 16 bases between the germline ends. In DNA form, the CDR3 reads TGTGCCAGCAGCCAAGGCAATTTCTGGGTTGGGAACACTGAAGCTTTCTTT. Translated, it gives CASSQGNFWVGNTEAFF.

This chain uses TRBV10-3 with TRBJ2-3; D possibly corresponds to TRBD1 (5 bases). The germline CDR1 and CDR2 sequences are ENHRY and SYGVKD. Trimming removed 3 bases from V and 6 bases from J, with 13 bases in between. This CDR3 spans 14 amino acids. The DNA of the CDR3 is TGTGCCATCAGTGATTCCGCAGGGTCGGATACGCAGTATTTT. Its protein is CAISDSAGSDTQYF.

The chain links TRBV6-4 to TRBJ1-5; D is possibly TRBD1 (5 bases). CDR3 length: 13 amino acids. Germline assignment: CDR1 MRHNA and CDR2 SNTAGT. Trimming removed 5 bases at V and 4 bases at J, with 9 bases between. The CDR3 protein is CASSQTENQPQHF. The CDR3 coding sequence is TGTGCCAGCAGTCAGACAGAGAATCAGCCCCAGCATTTT.

The J gene is TRBJ2-2, the V gene TRBV19; possible D gene TRBD2, 6 bases. There are 13 residues in the CDR3. Deletions cut 4 bases from V and 6 bases from J, with 9 bases between. Germline V CDR1 and CDR2: LNHDA, SQIVND (reference sequence). CDR3 region: CASSNQRAGELFF. DNA of the CDR3: TGTGCCAGTAGTAATCAGCGGGCCGGGGAGCTGTTTTTT.

This clone has just one count. The chain employs TRBV4-1 and TRBJ2-1; 12 nucleotides align to TRBD2. Germline lookup yields CDR1 MGHRA and CDR2 YSYEKL. The CDR3 has 14 residues. With V trimmed by 6 bases and J by 10 bases, 7 bases remained unmatched. The CDR3 protein is CASRRLAGVVEQFF. For the CDR3, the DNA is TGCGCCAGCAGACGACTAGCGGGAGTTGTGGAGCAGTTCTTC.

This chain uses TRBV6-5 with TRBJ1-5; D possibly corresponds to TRBD1 (5 bases). This CDR3 has 15 residues. Germline loops: CDR1 MNHEY, CDR2 SVGAGI. The ends were cut back, 6 bases at V and 3 bases at J, with 15 bases in the middle. Here the CDR3 reads CASRRKGAPNQPQHF. CDR3 nucleotides: TGTGCCAGCAGGCGAAAAGGGGCCCCCAATCAGCCCCAGCATTTT.

This chain joins TRBV10-3 and TRBJ2-1, with 9 positions matching TRBD2. The CDR3 covers 16 residues. Germline values: CDR1 ENHRY, CDR2 SYGVKD. Trimming at V came to 6 bases and at J to 2 bases, leaving 8 bases not matched to a gene. The CDR3 region is CAISVIAGDTYNEQFF. The CDR3 DNA reads TGTGCCATCAGCGTGATAGCGGGAGATACCTACAATGAGCAGTTCTTC.

The V gene is TRBV19, the J gene TRBJ2-2, with 10 bases that match TRBD2. V lost 5 bases and J lost 1; bases outside the gene matches: 13. The CDR3 sequence is 19 residues long. Germline lookup yields CDR1 LNHDA and CDR2 SQIVND (reference sequence). CDR3 bases: TGTGCCAGTAGTCCGACGGGAGCGGGAGGGCCGGGGAACACCGGGGAGCTGTTTTTT. Its protein product is CASSPTGAGGPGNTGELFF.

The rearrangement links TRBV15 to TRBJ2-7; D is possibly TRBD1 (5 bases). The V end lost 2 bases, the J end lost 6 bases, and 11 bases lay between the germline ends. The CDR3 has 13 amino acids. Germline CDR1 LNHNV, CDR2 YYDKDF (reference sequence). CDR3 bases: TGTGCCACCAGCAGACAGAGAGACAGCGAGCAGTACTTC. This gives the protein CATSRQRDSEQYF.

The genes are TRBV5-1 and TRBJ2-5; the D call may be TRBD1 or TRBD2 (5 bases each). The ends were cut back, 3 bases at V and 7 bases at J, with 16 bases in the middle. The CDR3 extends over 14 amino acids. Germline CDR1 reads SGHRS; CDR2 reads YFSETQ. This CDR3 is CASSYEGREATQYF. CDR3 DNA sequence: TGCGCCAGCAGCTACGAGGGACGTGAAGCGACCCAGTACTTC.

This chain links TRBV6-5 with TRBJ2-3; D remains ambiguous. This CDR3 region has 15 residues. Looked up from germline, CDR1 is MNHEY and CDR2 is SVGAGI. Trimming stripped 2 bases from V and 2 bases from J, with 11 bases between. CDR3 nucleotides: TGTGCCAGCAGTTACGGTGACGGTACCACAGATACGCAGTATTTT. Translating it yields CASSYGDGTTDTQYF.

The rearrangement links TRBV21-1 to TRBJ2-7; the table names TRBD2, a call not compared with the DNA. TRBV21-1 is listed as a pseudogene. The CDR3 runs to 15 residues. The CDR3 region is CASTGPLHGAYEQYF. The CDR3 region has the DNA TGTGCCAGCACGGGTCCCCTTCACGGAGCCTACGAGCAGTACTTC.

J is TRBJ1-5 and V is TRBV7-2; D gene ambiguous. Germline V gene lookup returns CDR1 SGHTA and CDR2 FQGNSA. Trimming removed 0 bases from V and 2 bases from J, with 8 bases in between. The CDR3 consists of 15 residues. For the CDR3, the DNA is TGTGCCAGCAGCTTAGCCGGGTCGGGCAATCAGCCCCAGCATTTT. This encodes CASSLAGSGNQPQHF. Complete variable domain (other parts from reference TRBV7-2 and TRBJ1-5): GAGVSQSPSNKVTEKGKDVELRCDPISGHTALYWYRQSLGQGLEFLIYFQGNSAPDKSGLPSDRFSAERTGGSVSTLTIQRTQQEDSAVYLCASSLAGSGNQPQHFGDGTRLSIL.